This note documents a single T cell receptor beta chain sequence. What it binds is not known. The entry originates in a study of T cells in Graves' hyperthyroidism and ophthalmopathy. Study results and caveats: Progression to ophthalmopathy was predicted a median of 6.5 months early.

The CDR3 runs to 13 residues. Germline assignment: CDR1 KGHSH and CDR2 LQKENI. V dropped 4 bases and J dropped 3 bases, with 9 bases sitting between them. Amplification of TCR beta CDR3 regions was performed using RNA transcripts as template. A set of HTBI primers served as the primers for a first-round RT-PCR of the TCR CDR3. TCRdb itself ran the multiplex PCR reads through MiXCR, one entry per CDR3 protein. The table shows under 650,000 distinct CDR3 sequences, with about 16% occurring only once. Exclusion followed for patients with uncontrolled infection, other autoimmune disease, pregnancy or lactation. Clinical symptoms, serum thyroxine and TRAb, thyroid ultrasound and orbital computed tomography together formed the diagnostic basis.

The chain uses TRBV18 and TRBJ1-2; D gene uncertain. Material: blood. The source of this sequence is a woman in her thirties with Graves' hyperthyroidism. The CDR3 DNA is TGTGCCAGCTCACGTAGGGCTGACTATGGCTACACCTTC. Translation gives CASSRRADYGYTF.